This T cell receptor beta chain was retrieved from a study of blood T cell repertoires in COVID-19. About the study: Sample material is recorded as cDNA or gDNA derived from T cells, B-cell-depleted T cells, or PBMCs.

Two consecutive negative NP/OP PCR tests, clearance, or resolved symptoms defined Cohort 3 recovery. TCRdb's table, derived via immunoSEQ multiplex PCR, lists solely in-frame clones and lacks some. The sample holds around 240,000 clones, approximately 83% seen once. The V gene's germline CDR1 is SNHLY and CDR2 FYNNEI. The ends lost 2 bases at V and 5 bases at J; junction bases unmatched: 9. The CDR3 loop spans 15 amino acids. The V and J genes are TRBV2 and TRBJ2-7; TRBD2 matches 7 bases. The clonotype originates from a woman aged 45-60 years who had recovered from COVID-19. The specimen sequenced was PBMCs or T cells enriched from blood (not recorded which). CDR3 coding DNA: TGTGCCAGCAGTGAATTAGGTGGGAGGGCTCACGAGCAGTACTTC. Amino acid sequence: CASSELGGRAHEQYF. The variable domain in full, with the rest retrieved from reference TRBV2 and TRBJ2-7, is EPEVTQTPSHQVTQMGQEVILRCVPISNHLYFYWYRQILGQKVEFLVSFYNNEISEKSEIFDDQFSVERPDGSNFTLKIRSTKLEDSAMYFCASSELGGRAHEQYFGPGTRLTVT.